The 17 T cell receptor beta chains listed next were all sequenced from one sample in a study of tumor and adjacent non-tumor tissue in lung cancer. Three rounds of nested PCR, following a modified ARM-PCR protocol, produced the TCRbeta library. TCRdb ran MiXCR on the multiplex PCR reads and lists one entry per CDR3 protein. Seen here are 100,000 or so distinct CDR3 sequences, roughly 60% observed once, and the top ten hold 15% to 20%. This sample's RNA came from whole unsorted tissue. This non-tumor lung sample came from over 3 cm beyond the tumor edge. The sequenced material came from distant non-tumor lung tissue. These TCRs come from a man younger than 40 with non-small cell lung cancer.

About this clonotype: One junction end disagrees with the germline gene, perhaps due to a read error. This chain joins TRBV4-2 and TRBJ2-1; tentative D call: TRBD2 (6 bases). Germline-derived CDR1 and CDR2 are LGHNA and YNFKEQ. The CDR3 consists of 17 residues. The CDR3: CAISHHSGGSSYNEQFF. CDR3 sequence (DNA): TGTGCCATCAGCCACCACAGTGGGGGGAGCTCCTACAATGAGCAGTTCTTC.

Concerning this clonotype: A much larger clonotype is one base distant, so this may be a read error. The chain joins TRBV5-6 to TRBJ2-3; TRBD2 matches at 9 bases. J gave up 2 bases and V 0 bases, and 4 bases lay outside the gene matches. The CDR3 covers 16 residues. Looked up from germline, CDR1 is SGHDT and CDR2 is YYEEEE. The CDR3 protein is CASSLGLAGHTDTQYF. CDR3 DNA sequence: TGTGCCAGCAGCTTGGGGCTAGCGGGACACACAGATACGCAGTATTTT.

In its sample, this clonotype was seen many times. The chain employs TRBV11-2 and TRBJ2-7; D might be TRBD2 (6 bases). The CDR3 runs 13 residues. V shed 5 bases and J shed 2 bases, with 10 bases lying between them. CDR1 is SGHAT, CDR2 FQNNGV, per germline. The CDR3 DNA follows: TGTGCCAGCAGCCTAGGACTACCCTACGAGCAGTACTTC. It translates to CASSLGLPYEQYF.

As concerns this clonotype: Compared with germline, one end of the junction differs, possibly owing to a read error. The rearrangement joins TRBV6-5 to TRBJ2-7; 8 nucleotides line up with TRBD2. CDR1 MNHEY and CDR2 SVGAGI come from the germline V gene. The CDR3 covers 14 residues. The CDR3 reads CVSSPSGGSGEQYF. The DNA for the CDR3 is TGTGTCAGCAGTCCCAGCGGGGGAAGTGGAGAGCAGTACTTC.

Of note for this clonotype: The junction differs from germline at one of its ends, possibly a read error. This sequence joins TRBV5-1 and TRBJ2-7; 12 nucleotides agree with TRBD2. Germline CDR1 reads SGHRS; CDR2 reads YFSETQ. This CDR3 is built from 15 residues. CDR3 protein: CTSSPTSGSSYEQYF. CDR3 bases: TGCACCAGCAGCCCGACTAGCGGGAGCTCCTACGAGCAGTACTTC.

For this clonotype: A clone one base away is much larger, so this may be a read error. The chain links TRBV5-4 to TRBJ1-1, with TRBD1 as a possible D gene (6 bases). Germline V gene lookup returns CDR1 SGHNT and CDR2 YYREEE (reference sequence). The CDR3 sequence is 14 residues long. The CDR3 DNA is TGTGCCGTCGGGGGACATGACGGGGGCACTGAAGCTCTCTTT. This encodes CAVGGHDGGTEALF.

In regard to this clonotype: At one end the junction does not follow the germline gene, possibly because of a read error. The chain couples TRBV29-1 to TRBJ1-4, with D uncertain. The germline V gene encodes CDR1 SQVTM and CDR2 ANQGSEA. The CDR3 loop spans 14 amino acids. For the CDR3, the DNA is TGCAGCGTGGGCTATTCGGCAGCGTATGAAAAACTGGTTTTT. This gives the protein CSVGYSAAYEKLVF.

This clonotype was counted many times. This sequence joins TRBV5-4 and TRBJ2-5; tentatively, D is TRBD1 (6 bases). Trimming removed 4 bases from V and 2 bases from J, with 12 bases in between. Germline lookup yields CDR1 SGHNT and CDR2 YYREEE (reference sequence). The CDR3 runs to 14 residues. The CDR3, as DNA: TGTGCCAGCAGCCTCGGACAGAAACAAGAGACCCAGTACTTC. Encoded protein: CASSLGQKQETQYF.

Regarding this clonotype: This may be a read error, as it is one base from a much larger clone. V usage is TRBV4-1 and J usage is TRBJ1-1, with D tentatively TRBD1 (6 bases). CDR3 length: 15 residues. Germline CDR1 MGHRA, CDR2 YSYEKL. CDR3 DNA: TGCGCCAGCAGCCAAGATCTGGGGGCGAACGCTGAAGCTTTCTTT. Translated: CASSQDLGANAEAFF.

Worth noting for this clonotype: The germline gene is not matched at one end of the junction; a read error may be the cause. V is TRBV11-2 and J is TRBJ2-1; D remains unclear. Germline V gene sequence: CDR1 SGHAT, CDR2 FQNNGV. CDR3 length equals 18 residues. CDR3 amino acids: CASSLRPPGGGSYNEQFF. The CDR3 DNA reads as TGTGCCAGTAGCTTACGCCCCCCTGGCGGCGGTTCCTACAATGAGCAGTTCTTC.

Details on this clonotype: At one of its ends the junction is not consistent with the germline gene, which may arise from a read error. The chain is built from TRBV20-1 and TRBJ2-1; no definite D call. The CDR3 is 10 amino acids. Germline V CDR1 and CDR2: DFQATT, SNEGSKA (reference sequence). CDR3 in DNA: TGCATTGCGAAATACAAAGAGCAGTTCTTC. Encoded protein: CIAKYKEQFF.

This clonotype was counted many times. The chain has TRBV6-2 or TRBV6-3 and TRBJ2-2, with 7 nucleotides matching TRBD2. The CDR3 covers 15 residues. Germline loops: CDR1 MNHEY, CDR2 SVGEGT. V was clipped by 6 bases and J by 5 bases; unmatched bases: 9. The CDR3 region is CASSLLARGTGELFF. The DNA for the CDR3 is TGTGCCAGCAGCCTACTAGCGAGAGGGACCGGGGAGCTGTTTTTT.

The gene calls are TRBV19 and TRBJ2-6, with 8 bases fitting TRBD1. This CDR3 has 19 amino acids. CDR1 and CDR2 (germline): LNHDA, SQIVND (reference sequence). J gave up 0 bases and V 5 bases, and 12 bases lay outside the gene matches. The CDR3 coding sequence is TGTGCCAGTAGTCACATCGAGGGACAGGCCGACTCTGGGGCCAACGTCCTGACTTTC. Amino acid sequence: CASSHIEGQADSGANVLTF. The full variable domain, with the rest looked up from reference TRBV19 and TRBJ2-6, is DGGITQSPKYLFRKEGQNVTLSCEQNLNHDAMYWYRQDPGQGLRLIYYSQIVNDFQKGDIAEGYSVSREKKESFPLTVTSAQKNPTAFYLCASSHIEGQADSGANVLTFGAGSRLTVL.

With respect to this clonotype: The germline gene is not matched at one end of the junction; a read error may be the cause. The gene calls are TRBV11-1 and TRBJ2-5; D is uncertain. This CDR3 spans 13 amino acids. Germline V gives CDR1 SGHAT, CDR2 FQDESV (reference sequence). The DNA of the CDR3 is TGTGTCAGCAGCTTAGATGAGGAAGAGACCCAGTACTTC. This encodes CVSSLDEEETQYF.

Remarks on this clonotype: A read error may account for a junction end that differs from germline. This chain joins TRBV20-1 and TRBJ2-1; the match to TRBD2 covers 8 bases. CDR1 DFQATT and CDR2 SNEGSKA come from the germline V gene (reference sequence). The CDR3 totals 14 residues. The CDR3 reads CSTIIAGTYNDQFF. CDR3 sequence (DNA): TGCAGTACTATAATAGCGGGGACCTACAATGACCAGTTCTTC.

As for this clonotype: The junction shows a germline mismatch at one end, possibly a read error. This sequence joins TRBV12-3 or TRBV12-4 and TRBJ2-5; 9 bases map to TRBD1. The CDR3 has 16 residues. CDR3 amino acids: CASSTRDREPQGTQYF. CDR3 in DNA: TGTGCCAGCAGTACCCGGGACAGGGAACCCCAAGGGACCCAGTACTTC.

About this clonotype: At one boundary the junction diverges from the germline segment, which might be a read error. This chain connects TRBV11-2 to TRBJ2-1, with D perhaps TRBD2 (5 bases). The CDR3 sequence is 15 residues long. CDR1 is SGHAT, CDR2 FQNNGV, per germline. The CDR3 loop reads CARSLAWTCGNEQFF. CDR3 DNA sequence: TGTGCCAGGAGCTTAGCGTGGACTTGCGGCAATGAGCAGTTCTTC.